This T cell receptor beta chain derives from a study of T cell changes during pregnancy in multiple sclerosis. Using immunoSEQ multiplex PCR, the repertoire was profiled, and TCRdb retains in-frame clones only, with some absent. The sample yields approximately 50,000 clones, roughly 95% seen once. The source of this sequence is a female donor with multiple sclerosis, enrolled in a pregnancy study. The material sequenced was CD4+ T cells from peripheral blood mononuclear cells, taken in the third trimester of pregnancy.

Here the CDR3 DNA reads TGTGCCAGCAGCTACCGGACTAGCGGGAGTAGAGAGACCCAGTACTTC. Protein product: CASSYRTSGSRETQYF. The chain has TRBV7-2 and TRBJ2-5, with 13 bases matching TRBD2. Germline CDR1 is SGHTA and CDR2 is FQGNSA. CDR3 length equals 16 residues. V was clipped by 4 bases and J by 4 bases; unmatched bases: 6.